Listed below are T cell receptor beta chains from one sample, sequenced in a study of cytomegalovirus exposure and HLA in healthy donors. Profiled with immunoSEQ multiplex PCR; TCRdb holds only in-frame clones, not every one. The sample contains under 200,000 clones, around 86% of which appear only once. Specimen: PBMCs. Receptors were obtained from a human donor in good health. CDR3s include the opening cysteine and the closing phenylalanine or tryptophan. D genes are given only for firm matches. Only some rows state a clone size, as once, few, many or a class for expanded clones.

>TRBJ1-1|.|.|TRBV25-1
CASRSGLPNTEAFF
TGTGCCAGCAGGTCGGGACTCCCAAACACTGAAGCTTTCTTT
>TRBJ1-3|few|.|TRBV5-1
CASSLAGTGNTIYF
TGCGCCAGCAGCTTGGCAGGGACTGGAAACACCATATATTTT
>TRBJ2-7|.|TRBD2|TRBV5-6
CASSLALAGGLDYEQYF
TGTGCCAGCAGCTTGGCGTTAGCGGGGGGCCTTGACTACGAGCAGTACTTC
>TRBJ1-6|.|TRBD1|TRBV5-6
CASSRRQGALNSPLHF
TGTGCCAGCAGCAGACGACAGGGGGCCCTTAATTCACCCCTCCACTTT
>TRBJ2-5|.|.|TRBV6-6
CASSYGPVQETQYF
TGTGCCAGCAGTTACGGGCCAGTACAAGAGACCCAGTACTTC
>TRBJ1-1|.|TRBD1|TRBV6-5
CASSYLGQGRTEAFF
TGTGCCAGCAGTTACCTCGGACAGGGGAGGACTGAAGCTTTCTTT
>TRBJ1-1|once|.|TRBV4-3
CASSQFRNTEAFF
TGCGCCAGCAGCCAATTTAGGAACACTGAAGCTTTCTTT
>TRBJ1-4|.|.|TRBV21-1
CASSKACSRDRVEKLFF
TGTGCCAGCAGCAAAGCTTGTTCCCGGGACAGGGTCGAAAAACTGTTTTTT
>TRBJ2-7|.|TRBD1|TRBV19
CASSGTGVYEQYF
TGTGCCAGTAGCGGGACAGGGGTCTACGAGCAGTACTTC
>TRBJ1-5|few|.|TRBV7-2
CASSQGSGQHF
TGTGCCAGCAGCCAGGGATCTGGGCAGCATTTT
>TRBJ2-1|.|.|TRBV4-3
CASSQDSGYNEQFF
TGCGCCAGCAGCCAAGATTCAGGGTACAATGAGCAGTTCTTC
>TRBJ1-3|.|TRBD1|TRBV11-2
CASSVLQGARGNTIYF
TGTGCCAGCAGCGTCTTGCAGGGGGCGCGAGGAAACACCATATATTTT
>TRBJ1-2|.|.|TRBV6-6
CASSLYGYTF
TGTGCCAGCAGCTTATATGGCTACACCTTC
>TRBJ2-1|.|.|TRBV9
CASSVWLEPYNEQFF
TGTGCCAGCAGCGTATGGCTAGAGCCCTACAATGAGCAGTTCTTC
>TRBJ2-7|.|TRBD2|TRBV9
CASSPGLAPHEQYF
TGTGCCAGCAGCCCAGGACTAGCGCCCCACGAGCAGTACTTC
>TRBJ1-6|.|TRBD1|TRBV6-5
CASSFRTGAGNSPLHF
TGTGCCAGCAGTTTCCGGACAGGGGCTGGTAATTCACCCCTCCACTTT
>TRBJ2-2|.|.|TRBV9
CASSAPYTGELFF
TGTGCCAGCAGCGCCCCTTATACCGGGGAGCTGTTTTTT
>TRBJ2-7|.|TRBD1|TRBV2
CASSDPGQGYEQYF
TGTGCCAGCAGTGACCCGGGACAGGGCTACGAGCAGTACTTC
>TRBJ2-7|.|TRBD1|TRBV6-5
CASSYRRTGGHEQYF
TGTGCCAGCAGTTACCGAAGGACAGGGGGCCACGAGCAGTACTTC
>TRBJ1-2|.|TRBD1|TRBV9
CASRPTGGYGYTF
TGTGCCAGCAGGCCGACAGGGGGATATGGCTACACCTTC
>TRBJ2-7|.|TRBD2|TRBV5-1
CASSKTSGGAAEQYF
TGCGCCAGCAGCAAGACTAGCGGGGGGGCGGCCGAGCAGTACTTC
>TRBJ2-7|.|.|TRBV4-3
CASSQEALASEQYF
TGCGCCAGCAGCCAAGAGGCCCTAGCTAGCGAGCAGTACTTC
>TRBJ1-4|.|.|TRBV2
CASSVFGGSNEKLFF
TGTGCCAGCAGTGTATTCGGGGGTAGCAATGAAAAACTGTTTTTT
>TRBJ1-6|.|.|TRBV4-1
CASSNRSHSYNSPLHF
TGCGCCAGCAGCAACAGGTCCCACTCCTATAATTCACCCCTCCACTTT
>TRBJ2-7|.|TRBD1|TRBV4-3
CASSLALDRGHEQYF
TGCGCCAGCAGCCTAGCTCTCGACAGGGGACACGAGCAGTACTTC
>TRBJ2-2|.|TRBD1|TRBV19
CASSVVGQGAFTGELFF
TGTGCCAGTAGTGTAGTGGGACAGGGGGCTTTCACCGGGGAGCTGTTTTTT
>TRBJ2-1|.|TRBD1|TRBV9
CASSVDRDNEQFF
TGTGCCAGCAGCGTCGACAGGGACAATGAGCAGTTCTTC